This TCR beta chain is from a study of blood T cell repertoires in COVID-19. At the level of the study: T cells, B-cell-depleted T cells, or PBMCs supplied cDNA or gDNA.

V lost 10 bases and J 7 bases, leaving 22 bases between the germline ends. This CDR3 region has 14 residues. In germline, CDR1 is SEHNR, CDR2 FQNEAQ (reference sequence). This clone was observed a handful of times. Sequenced by immunoSEQ multiplex PCR; TCRdb stores in-frame clones only, minus some. The sample lists over 450,000 clones, about 89% occurring once. The clonotype comes from a woman between 50 and 59 years old with COVID-19, enrolled during active disease. The V call is TRBV7-9, the J call TRBJ2-5, with a tentative D call TRBD2 (6 bases). Specimen: peripheral blood. The CDR3 bases are TGTGCCATCACCGCGTTGGGGAGGAAGGGGACCCAGTACTTC. It codes for CAITALGRKGTQYF.